A single sample gave rise to the 18 T cell receptor beta chains below, sequenced in a study of T cell changes during pregnancy in multiple sclerosis. The method was immunoSEQ multiplex PCR; TCRdb's version includes in-frame clones alone and lacks a portion of them. This sample carries under 55,000 clones, about 90% of them seen once, and the ten largest clones take 1.9%. The sample here was peripheral blood, taken in the first trimester of pregnancy. The origin of the receptors is a female donor with multiple sclerosis, enrolled in a pregnancy study.

The gene calls are TRBV18 and TRBJ1-4; no reliable D call. Trimming left V 4 bases short and J 4 bases short, with 13 bases between. CDR1 is KGHSH and CDR2 is LQKENI in the germline V gene. CDR3 size: 15 residues. CDR3 sequence (DNA): TGTGCCAGCTCACTAGGACCGAGGGTTAATGAAAAACTGTTTTTT. Its protein product is CASSLGPRVNEKLFF.

The V gene is TRBV19, the J gene TRBJ1-1; perhaps TRBD1 as D (5 bases). Germline CDR1 and CDR2: LNHDA and SQIVND (reference sequence). The ends were cut back, 5 bases at V and 8 bases at J, with 15 bases in the middle. CDR3 length: 13 residues. This CDR3 reads CASSRWGGGEAFF. CDR3 coding DNA: TGTGCCAGTAGTCGATGGGGCGGGGGGGAAGCTTTCTTT.

The V gene is TRBV9, the J gene TRBJ2-7, with a weak D call TRBD2 (5 bases). CDR1 and CDR2 (germline): SGDLS, YYNGEE. Trimming removed 1 base from V and 3 bases from J, with 14 bases in between. The CDR3 loop spans 15 amino acids. The DNA for the CDR3 is TGTGCCAGCAGCGTAAGCCGGGGAGCAGGCTACGAGCAGTACTTC. Protein: CASSVSRGAGYEQYF.

This chain connects TRBV5-1 to TRBJ1-6; 7 bases map to TRBD1. Germline values: CDR1 SGHRS, CDR2 YFSETQ. V shed 1 base, J shed 8 bases, and the junction held 9 bases outside the gene matches. The CDR3 is made up of 16 amino acids. CDR3 sequence (DNA): TGCGCCAGCAGCTTGCTGACAGGGTCGTTGGATTCACCCCTCCACTTT. Its translation is CASSLLTGSLDSPLHF.

The chain has TRBV4-3 and TRBJ2-1; D is perhaps TRBD2 (5 bases). Germline assignment: CDR1 LGHNA and CDR2 YSLEER. The CDR3 is 17 amino acids. The V and J ends lost 4 bases and 5 bases respectively, with 21 bases between them. The CDR3 DNA is TGCGCCAGCAGCCCCGGAGCGGCGGTGAACGTCCACAATGAGCAGTTCTTC. Translation: CASSPGAAVNVHNEQFF.

The V gene is TRBV6-1, the J gene TRBJ2-3, with 7 bases lining up with TRBD1. The CDR3 is 17 amino acids. The V gene end was trimmed by 1 base and the J gene end by 3 bases; junction bases not matched to a gene: 10. CDR1 MNHNS and CDR2 SASEGT come from the germline V gene. CDR3 region: CASSEGVARGLTDTQYF. The CDR3 region has the DNA TGTGCCAGCAGTGAAGGCGTGGCGAGGGGGCTAACAGATACGCAGTATTTT.

CDR3 sequence: CASSEGQGAYNEQFF. CDR3 coding DNA: TGCGCCAGCAGCGAGGGACAGGGCGCCTACAATGAGCAGTTCTTC. The V call is TRBV5-1, the J call TRBJ2-1; 9 bases match TRBD1. Germline CDR1 and CDR2: SGHRS and YFSETQ. The CDR3 runs to 15 residues. V trimming: 4 bases; J trimming: 2 bases; junction bases outside the gene matches: 4.

The chain has TRBV28 and TRBJ1-1; 7 bases fit TRBD1. Per the germline V gene, CDR1 is MDHEN and CDR2 is SYDVKM. There are 15 residues in the CDR3. V shed 8 bases, J shed 4 bases, and the junction held 13 bases outside the gene matches. Here the CDR3 DNA reads TGTGCCAGCGGTATGACAGGGAATGCGGCCACTGAAGCTTTCTTT. The encoded protein is CASGMTGNAATEAFF.

The gene calls are TRBV9 and TRBJ2-2; TRBD1 agrees at 9 bases. Per germline, CDR1 SGDLS and CDR2 YYNGEE. This CDR3 has 16 residues. V trimming: 3 bases; J trimming: 2 bases; junction bases outside the gene matches: 5. CDR3 nucleotide sequence: TGTGCCAGCAGCGCACCGGGACAGGGAAACACCGGGGAGCTGTTTTTT. As protein: CASSAPGQGNTGELFF.

The rearrangement links TRBV20-1 to TRBJ1-1; maybe TRBD1 (5 bases). From germline, CDR1 is DFQATT and CDR2 SNEGSKA (reference sequence). V shed 5 bases and J shed 11 bases, with 15 bases lying between them. This CDR3 contains 11 residues. The CDR3 DNA follows: TGCAGTGCTGCAGGGCAGCGGGGGGCTTTCTTT. It translates to CSAAGQRGAFF.

This sequence joins TRBV5-1 and TRBJ1-1; TRBD1 might be the D (6 bases). V lost 4 bases and J 3 bases, leaving 13 bases between the germline ends. CDR3 length equals 14 residues. Germline V gene sequence: CDR1 SGHRS, CDR2 YFSETQ. CDR3 protein: CASSPSGADTEAFF. DNA of the CDR3: TGCGCCAGCAGCCCGTCAGGGGCCGACACTGAAGCTTTCTTT.

This sequence joins TRBV7-9 and TRBJ2-7; 8 bases agree with TRBD1. Germline lookup yields CDR1 SEHNR and CDR2 FQNEAQ (reference sequence). The V segment lost 5 bases and the J segment 4 bases; nucleotides outside the gene matches: 10. This CDR3 is 15 amino acids long. The DNA of the CDR3 is TGTGCCAGCAGCCCAACGATGGACAGGGATTACGAGCAGTACTTC. Its protein is CASSPTMDRDYEQYF.

This chain uses TRBV5-1 with TRBJ2-7; possibly TRBD1 for D (6 bases). The length of the CDR3 is 14 residues. The V and J ends lost 5 bases and 6 bases respectively, with 18 bases between them. Looked up from germline, CDR1 is SGHRS and CDR2 is YFSETQ. The CDR3 coding sequence is TGCGCCAGCAGACTGGGACATCTTCCCTCCGAGCAGTACTTC. Translation: CASRLGHLPSEQYF.

In its sample, this clone was seen once. The chain recombines TRBV9 with TRBJ2-1, with 8 bases fitting TRBD2. The length of the CDR3 is 15 residues. Germline values: CDR1 SGDLS, CDR2 YYNGEE. V shed 0 bases, J shed 1 base, and the junction held 0 bases outside the gene matches. This CDR3 is CASSVGGGSYNEQFF. CDR3 coding DNA: TGTGCCAGCAGCGTAGGCGGGGGGTCCTACAATGAGCAGTTCTTC.

The gene calls are TRBV5-4 and TRBJ1-2; 7 bases match TRBD1. Looked up from germline, CDR1 is SGHNT and CDR2 is YYREEE (reference sequence). Trimming removed 2 bases from V and 4 bases from J; junction bases left unmatched: 8. This CDR3 is 15 amino acids long. The CDR3 region is CASSLGGGLVYGYTF. CDR3 in DNA: TGTGCCAGCAGCTTAGGAGGGGGCCTGGTCTATGGCTACACCTTC.

This clone was seen just once. The V call is TRBV5-1, the J call TRBJ1-1; TRBD1 aligns across 9 bases. Losses at the gene ends were 6 bases for V and 4 bases for J; bases not matched to a gene: 4. CDR1 SGHRS and CDR2 YFSETQ come from the germline V gene. This CDR3 region has 13 residues. CDR3 nucleotides: TGCGCCAGCACCTTACAGGGGGCCACTGAAGCTTTCTTT. Residues: CASTLQGATEAFF.

This chain uses TRBV18 with TRBJ1-1; D gene uncertain. Germline CDR1 reads KGHSH; CDR2 reads LQKENI. The V end was cut by 4 bases, the J end by 11 bases, with 17 bases between. The CDR3 is 13 amino acids. CDR3 sequence reads: CASSRSLDWEAFF. CDR3 bases: TGTGCCAGCTCACGTTCCCTGGACTGGGAGGCTTTCTTT. Full variable domain (missing parts from reference TRBV18 and TRBJ1-1): NAGVMQNPRHLVRRRGQEARLRCSPMKGHSHVYWYRQLPEEGLKFMVYLQKENIIDESGMPKERFSAEFPKEGPSILRIQQVVRGDSAAYFCASSRSLDWEAFFGQGTRLTVV.

The chain carries TRBV11-2 and TRBJ2-1; D ambiguous. The CDR3 totals 17 residues. Germline CDR1 is SGHAT and CDR2 is FQNNGV. Trimming removed 0 bases at V and 0 bases at J, with 12 bases between. The CDR3 bases are TGTGCCAGCAGCTTAGATCCCCGGGTCGCCTCCTACAATGAGCAGTTCTTC. This translates into CASSLDPRVASYNEQFF.